One sample yielded the 13 T cell receptor beta chains listed below, sequenced in a study of shared clonotypes between healthy human individuals. Libraries were prepared by immunoSEQ multiplex PCR; TCRdb keeps only in-frame clonotypes and omits some of them. Of 2 million to 2.5 million clones in the sample, less than 95% were seen once. What was sequenced was naive CD4+ T cells from PBMCs. The sample's subset: CD45RA+ positively selected. The source is a man between 18 and 29 years old in good health. Some clones in this sample may be carry-over from other donors' samples.

The rearrangement links TRBV5-1 to TRBJ2-2; possible D gene TRBD2, 5 bases. The CDR3 has 15 amino acids. Per the germline V gene, CDR1 is SGHRS and CDR2 is YFSETQ. V shed 2 bases and J shed 5 bases, with 13 bases lying between them. The CDR3 nucleotides are TGCGCCAGCAGCTTTGGGGAGCTCTTGACCGGGGAGCTGTTTTTT. This codes for CASSFGELLTGELFF.

The V and J genes are TRBV5-5 and TRBJ1-2; weak D call: TRBD1 (5 bases). Germline CDR1 is SGHKS and CDR2 is YYEKEE (reference sequence). The CDR3 is made up of 15 amino acids. Deletions cut 2 bases from V and 5 bases from J, with 16 bases between. CDR3 in DNA: TGTGCCAGCAGCTTAACGGTTCAGGGCCTATATGGCTACACCTTC. Translated: CASSLTVQGLYGYTF.

This chain connects TRBV5-1 to TRBJ2-4; 11 positions match TRBD1. After removal of 1 base from V and 2 bases from J, the junction contained 5 bases not matched to a gene. The germline CDR1 and CDR2 sequences are SGHRS and YFSETQ. The CDR3 runs 17 residues. The CDR3 loop is CASSLSGTGGSKNIQYF. The CDR3 DNA follows: TGCGCCAGCAGCTTGTCTGGGACAGGGGGATCCAAAAACATTCAGTACTTC. Full variable domain (rest looked up from reference TRBV5-1 and TRBJ2-4): KAGVTQTPRYLIKTRGQQVTLSCSPISGHRSVSWYQQTPGQGLQFLFEYFSETQRNKGNFPGRFSGRQFSNSRSEMNVSTLELGDSALYLCASSLSGTGGSKNIQYFGAGTRLSVL.

The V gene is TRBV6-5, the J gene TRBJ1-2; unclear D gene. The CDR3 runs to 12 residues. Deletions cut 5 bases from V and 5 bases from J, with 9 bases between. Per the germline V gene, CDR1 is MNHEY and CDR2 is SVGAGI. The CDR3 DNA follows: TGTGCCAGCAGTAAACGGCCGTATGGCTACACCTTC. Protein sequence: CASSKRPYGYTF.

The chain couples TRBV4-3 to TRBJ2-1; the D gene is possibly TRBD1 (6 bases). The V gene's germline CDR1 is LGHNA and CDR2 YSLEER. Trimming shortened V by 0 bases and J by 4 bases, and 10 bases separated the two germline ends. CDR3 length: 15 residues. The CDR3 DNA follows: TGCGCCAGCAGCCAAGAGTACAGGGCTTACAATGAGCAGTTCTTC. It translates to CASSQEYRAYNEQFF.

This clone was observed once. The rearrangement links TRBV6-6 to TRBJ2-5; D unresolved. The CDR3 has 14 amino acids. Germline assignment: CDR1 MNHNY and CDR2 SVGAGI (reference sequence). Trimming pared 1 base from V and 2 bases from J, leaving 8 bases between. The CDR3 spells CASSYLQIQETQYF. The CDR3 DNA is TGTGCCAGCAGTTACTTACAGATTCAAGAGACCCAGTACTTC.

The chain uses TRBV18 and TRBJ1-1, with D perhaps TRBD1 (5 bases). Deletions cut 4 bases from V and 7 bases from J, with 13 bases between. The CDR3 consists of 13 residues. Germline V gene lookup returns CDR1 KGHSH and CDR2 LQKENI. DNA of the CDR3: TGTGCCAGCTCACAGGAAATAACAGGTGAAGCTTTCTTT. This gives the protein CASSQEITGEAFF.

The CDR3 DNA is TGCGCCAGCAGAAACATAGCGGGGAGCACAGATACGCAGTATTTT. Encoded protein: CASRNIAGSTDTQYF. V gene TRBV5-1 combines with J gene TRBJ2-3; 8 positions match TRBD2. This CDR3 has 15 amino acids. V dropped 5 bases and J dropped 0; count of bases not matched to a gene: 5. Germline V lookup: CDR1 SGHRS, CDR2 YFSETQ. Variable domain in full (rest from reference TRBV5-1 and TRBJ2-3): KAGVTQTPRYLIKTRGQQVTLSCSPISGHRSVSWYQQTPGQGLQFLFEYFSETQRNKGNFPGRFSGRQFSNSRSEMNVSTLELGDSALYLCASRNIAGSTDTQYFGPGTRLTVL.

This clone was recorded once. At the DNA level, this CDR3 is encoded by other sequences in the same sample as well. The chain recombines TRBV11-2 with TRBJ2-5, with D perhaps TRBD2 (6 bases). The germline V gene encodes CDR1 SGHAT and CDR2 FQNNGV. Trimming took 1 base from V and 4 from J, leaving 7 bases between them. This CDR3 is 13 amino acids long. CDR3 DNA: TGTGCCAGCAGCTTAGCGGGAGCAGAGACCCAGTACTTC. This encodes CASSLAGAETQYF.

J is TRBJ1-1 and V is TRBV9; a possible D gene is TRBD1 (6 bases). The CDR3 covers 16 residues. The germline V and J ends were trimmed by 0 bases and 5 bases, with 17 bases remaining between them. In germline, CDR1 is SGDLS, CDR2 YYNGEE. CDR3 sequence reads: CASSVVVGAGNTEAFF. The CDR3 coding sequence is TGTGCCAGCAGCGTAGTTGTGGGGGCTGGGAATACTGAAGCTTTCTTT.

As concerns this clone: This specimen includes other DNA sequences encoding the same CDR3. CDR3 DNA: TGTGCCAGCAGTTTTAGAGGGGGATGGAATCAGCCCCAGCATTTT. This translates into CASSFRGGWNQPQHF. This chain connects TRBV27 to TRBJ1-5; a weak D match, TRBD1 (6 bases). Germline V CDR1 and CDR2: MNHEY, SMNVEV (reference sequence). Trimming cost V 3 bases and J 4 bases, with 13 bases left between them. The CDR3 runs to 15 residues.

The rearrangement uses TRBV29-1 and TRBJ2-1; TRBD2 might be the D (5 bases). The CDR3 has 16 amino acids. The ends were cut back, 4 bases at V and 4 bases at J, with 20 bases in the middle. Per germline, CDR1 SQVTM and CDR2 ANQGSEA. This CDR3 reads CSVAGDWERTYNEQFF. The DNA for the CDR3 is TGCAGCGTTGCTGGCGATTGGGAGCGGACGTACAATGAGCAGTTCTTC.

The chain joins TRBV7-3 to TRBJ2-3; no reliable D call. The CDR3 extends over 15 amino acids. Germline lookup yields CDR1 SGHTA and CDR2 FQGTGA. V was pared by 4 bases and J by 5 bases, with 16 bases between. The chain's CDR3 is CASSSGLALQDTQYF. CDR3 DNA: TGTGCCAGCAGCTCAGGCCTGGCTTTACAAGATACGCAGTATTTT.